This T cell receptor beta chain was profiled in a study of CD4 T cells in relation to SARS-CoV-2 and coronaviruses. For the study at large: The negative reference was HIV-1 Nef peptide pool or peptide-free culture.

The unexposed donors gave CD4+ T cells in about 2011-2018, prior to COVID-19. After roughly 9 days of culture, CD4+ T cells were isolated. The J segment lost 0 bases and the V segment lost 0 bases, leaving 5 bases of the junction unmatched. CDR1 and CDR2 from the germline V gene are LGHNA and YSLEER. There are 17 residues in the CDR3. Assay used: immunoSEQ multiplex PCR; TCRdb lists only in-frame clones, some missing. The sample shows approximately 30,000 clones, around three quarters of them seen only once. Study-level results: Compared with monoreactive clones, crossreactive clones showed significantly weaker SARS-CoV-2 expansion.

As to this clone: Antigen: not known.

This rearrangement joins TRBV4-3 to TRBJ2-7; TRBD2 agrees at 10 bases. The clonotype was recovered from a human donor in good health. Sequencing was carried out using CD4+ T cells from PBMCs, cultured in vitro. The CDR3 DNA reads as TGCGCCAGCAGCCAAGATCCTAGCGGGAGCCTCTCCTACGAGCAGTACTTC. Amino acids: CASSQDPSGSLSYEQYF.